This entry lists 3 T cell receptor beta chains sequenced from one sample in a study of monozygotic twins with inflammatory bowel disease. TCRdb reanalyzed the 5' RACE reads, giving one entry per CDR3 protein sequence and no DNA. The sample includes 110,000 to 150,000 distinct CDR3 sequences. Sequenced input: blood. The receptors were gathered from a human donor with ulcerative colitis or Crohn's disease, or a healthy co-twin of an affected twin (not recorded which).

The CDR3 sequence is CASSPGPGETQYF. The V call is TRBV5-1, the J call TRBJ2-5; TCRdb returns TRBD1, unconfirmable since there is no DNA. CDR3 length equals 13 residues. Germline values: CDR1 SGHRS, CDR2 YFSETQ. The complete variable domain, with remaining parts taken from reference TRBV5-1 and TRBJ2-5, reads KAGVTQTPRYLIKTRGQQVTLSCSPISGHRSVSWYQQTPGQGLQFLFEYFSETQRNKGNFPGRFSGRQFSNSRSEMNVSTLELGDSALYLCASSPGPGETQYFGPGTRLLVL.

The chain employs TRBV7-9 and TRBJ2-7; TCRdb lists TRBD1, though no DNA is available to test this call. The CDR3 is 14 residues long. Germline CDR1 is SEHNR and CDR2 is FQNEAQ (reference sequence). CDR3: CASSLWTGKYEQYF.

The gene calls are TRBV10-3 and TRBJ1-6. Germline V gene data show CDR1 as ENHRY and CDR2 as SYGVKD. The CDR3 runs 16 residues. The CDR3 here is CAISESTEGKFSPLHF.